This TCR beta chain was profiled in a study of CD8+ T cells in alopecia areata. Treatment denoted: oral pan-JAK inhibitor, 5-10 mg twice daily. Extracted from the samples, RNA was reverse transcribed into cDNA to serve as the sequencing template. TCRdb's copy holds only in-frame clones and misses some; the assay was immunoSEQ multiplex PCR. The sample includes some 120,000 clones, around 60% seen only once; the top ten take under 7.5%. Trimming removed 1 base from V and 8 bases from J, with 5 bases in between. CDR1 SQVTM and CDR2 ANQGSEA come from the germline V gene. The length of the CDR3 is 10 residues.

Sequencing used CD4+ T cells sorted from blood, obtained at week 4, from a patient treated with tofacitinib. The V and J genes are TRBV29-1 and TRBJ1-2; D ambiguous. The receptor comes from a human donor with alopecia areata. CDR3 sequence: CSVEGRGYTF. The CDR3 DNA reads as TGCAGCGTTGAAGGGAGGGGCTACACCTTC.